Described below is a single T cell receptor beta chain sequence and its context. Its antigen has not been determined. No much larger clonotype is one base removed from it; base qualities were not supplied. Participants in the prospective study were enrolled through a virtual design, were aged about 18 to 89 years, and lived in roughly 25 United States geographic areas. In the prospective study, participants were assigned to cohorts based on the clinical history participants reported in a screening survey and a study questionnaire. Recovered participants in ImmuneRACE Cohort 3 were defined by two consecutive negative NP/OP PCR tests, clearance by a healthcare professional, or resolution of symptoms. Mobile phlebotomists in the prospective study collected whole blood, serum and a nasopharyngeal or oropharyngeal swab from every participant. Participants in the prospective study had the option to provide additional blood draws and questionnaires over a roughly two-month period. Prospective study blood samples were shipped either frozen or at room temperature before DNA extraction.

TCRbeta CDR3 regions were amplified from genomic DNA using the immunoSEQ Assay, a bias-controlled multiplex PCR. On the study's bioinformatics: Within the assay, amplification of reference gene primers was used to estimate how many nucleated cells each sample contained. Sequence reads were collapsed and filtered to measure the absolute abundance of every unique TCRbeta CDR3 rearrangement. Productive Simpson clonality was computed per sample as the square root of Simpson's diversity index over productive rearrangements. TCRdb provides this immuneACCESS table in a form limited to in-frame rearrangements. Some clones are lacking; in checked studies, under half of them reflect an unresolved V gene, and why the rest are absent is not known. V and J calls and clone size are as listed in that table; D and trimming were resolved from the DNA. This sample is represented by 180,000 or so clones; approximately 85% of them were singletons. Around 6.2% of the sample comes from the top ten.

The CDR3 goes from the cysteine to the phenylalanine over 12 residues. Solely the CDR3 DNA is kept, with 36 bases framed from the first base. V sheds 6 bases and J sheds 8 bases, leaving 13 bases between their ends. This sample is drawn from a study of blood T cell repertoires in COVID-19 (dated by TCRdb to the early 2020s). Regarding the complete study: Samples covering the acute and convalescent phases of COVID-19 were provided by collaborators in the United States, Italy and Spain. The material from the prospective study consisted of cDNA or gDNA derived from T cells, B-cell-depleted T cells, or PBMCs. Deeply sampled blood TCRbeta repertoires from subjects exposed to, actively infected with, or recovered from COVID-19 were included in the dataset. The repertoires were made available in a free public database intended to serve as a resource for research on the immune response to SARS-CoV-2. The samples were drawn from two sources: the first 160 participants of the ongoing ImmuneRACE study, and fewer than 1,500 subjects contributed by 6 global collaborators. The sample metadata nearly always contained a de-identified subject ID, COVID-19 status, age in years and sex. HLA class I and class II types, where available, came from metadata supplied by the sample provider rather than from assay-based typing.

Overall study results and their limits: The amount of clinical and demographic metadata varied by source and participant and was provided uncurated.

Sequencing was carried out using PBMCs or T cells enriched from blood (not recorded which). The V and J segments used are TRBV12-3 or TRBV12-4 and TRBJ1-2; no D gene is confidently identified. The receptor was derived from a man aged 40-49 years who had recovered from COVID-19. The CDR3 protein sequence reads: CASRDAGEGYTF. The DNA sequence is as follows: TGTGCCAGCAGAGACGCAGGTGAAGGCTACACCTTC.